This T cell receptor (beta chain) was identified during a study of cytomegalovirus exposure and HLA in healthy donors. Study-wide points: The number of N-insertions in an Asian-associated ancestry cluster was reportedly below the roughly 670-donor mean in a later analysis. Researchers had no immune exposure information except CMV serostatus available.

About this clone: The target antigen is unknown.

Everyone who donated was a healthy bone marrow donor. The study ran its PCR with 60 Vbeta and 13 Jbeta primers. Assay: immunoSEQ multiplex PCR; the TCRdb copy retains only in-frame clones and omits some. The sample has roughly 76,000 clones; around three quarters are singletons. V lost 4 bases, J lost 3 bases, and 0 bases stayed unmatched. Germline V gene lookup returns CDR1 SGHDN and CDR2 FVKESK. There are 14 residues in the CDR3. The chain combines TRBV14 with TRBJ2-1, with 10 bases fitting TRBD2. This receptor was obtained from a man younger than 40 in good health and CMV-seronegative. Sequenced input: PBMCs. The CDR3 region is CASSRTSGYNEQFF. The CDR3, as DNA: TGTGCCAGCAGCCGGACTAGCGGCTACAATGAGCAGTTCTTC.